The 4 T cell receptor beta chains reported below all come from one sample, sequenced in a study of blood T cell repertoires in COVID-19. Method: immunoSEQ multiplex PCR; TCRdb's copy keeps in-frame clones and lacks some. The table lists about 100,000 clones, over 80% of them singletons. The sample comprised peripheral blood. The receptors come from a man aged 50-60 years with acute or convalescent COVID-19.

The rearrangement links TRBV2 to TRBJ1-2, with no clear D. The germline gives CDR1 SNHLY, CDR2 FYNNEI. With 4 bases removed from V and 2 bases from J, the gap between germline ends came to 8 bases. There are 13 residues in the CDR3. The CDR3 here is CASSADLNYGYTF. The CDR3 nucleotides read TGTGCCAGCAGTGCCGACTTAAACTATGGCTACACCTTC. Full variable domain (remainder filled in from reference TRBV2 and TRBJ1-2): EPEVTQTPSHQVTQMGQEVILRCVPISNHLYFYWYRQILGQKVEFLVSFYNNEISEKSEIFDDQFSVERPDGSNFTLKIRSTKLEDSAMYFCASSADLNYGYTFGSGTRLTVV.

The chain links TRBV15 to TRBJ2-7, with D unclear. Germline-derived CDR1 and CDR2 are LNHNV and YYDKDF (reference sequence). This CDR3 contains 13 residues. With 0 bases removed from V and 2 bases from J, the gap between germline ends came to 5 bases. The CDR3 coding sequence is TGTGCCACCAGCAGAGATTCAGCCTACGAGCAGTACTTC. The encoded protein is CATSRDSAYEQYF.

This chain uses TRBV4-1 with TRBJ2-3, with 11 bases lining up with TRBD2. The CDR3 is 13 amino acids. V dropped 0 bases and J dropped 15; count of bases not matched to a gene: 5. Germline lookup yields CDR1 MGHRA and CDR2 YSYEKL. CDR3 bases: TGCGCCAGCAGCCAAGAGAGACTAGCGGGGAAATATTTT. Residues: CASSQERLAGKYF.

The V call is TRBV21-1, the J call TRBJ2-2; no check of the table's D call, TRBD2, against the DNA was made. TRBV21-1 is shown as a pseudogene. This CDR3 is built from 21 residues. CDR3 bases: TGTGCCAGCAGTAGGCCCGGACTAGCGGGAACCACCGGTACGAACACCGGGGAGCTGTTTTTT. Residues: CASSRPGLAGTTGTNTGELFF.